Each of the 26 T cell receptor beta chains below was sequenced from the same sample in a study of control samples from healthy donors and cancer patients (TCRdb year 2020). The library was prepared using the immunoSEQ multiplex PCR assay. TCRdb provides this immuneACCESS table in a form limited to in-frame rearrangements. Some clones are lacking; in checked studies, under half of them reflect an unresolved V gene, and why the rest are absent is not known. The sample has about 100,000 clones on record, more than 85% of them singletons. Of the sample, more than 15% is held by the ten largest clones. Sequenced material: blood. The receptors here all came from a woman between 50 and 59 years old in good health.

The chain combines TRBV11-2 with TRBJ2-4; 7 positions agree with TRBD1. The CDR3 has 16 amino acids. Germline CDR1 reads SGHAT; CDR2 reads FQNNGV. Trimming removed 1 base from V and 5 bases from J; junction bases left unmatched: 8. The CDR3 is CASSLGGSGGQNIQYF. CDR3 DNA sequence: TGTGCCAGCAGCTTAGGAGGGTCAGGGGGACAAAACATTCAGTACTTC.

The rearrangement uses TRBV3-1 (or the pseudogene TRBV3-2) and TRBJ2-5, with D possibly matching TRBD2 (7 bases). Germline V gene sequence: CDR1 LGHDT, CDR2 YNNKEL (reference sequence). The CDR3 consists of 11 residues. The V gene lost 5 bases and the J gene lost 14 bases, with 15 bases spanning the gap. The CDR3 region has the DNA TGTGCCAGCAGCGCGGGGGCCTCCAAATACTTC. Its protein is CASSAGASKYF.

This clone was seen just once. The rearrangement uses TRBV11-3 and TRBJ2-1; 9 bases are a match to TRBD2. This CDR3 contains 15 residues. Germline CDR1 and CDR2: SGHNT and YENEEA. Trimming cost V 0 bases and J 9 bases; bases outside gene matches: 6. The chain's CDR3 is CASSLDSSGRPEQFF. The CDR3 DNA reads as TGTGCCAGCAGCTTAGATAGCAGCGGGAGGCCTGAGCAGTTCTTC.

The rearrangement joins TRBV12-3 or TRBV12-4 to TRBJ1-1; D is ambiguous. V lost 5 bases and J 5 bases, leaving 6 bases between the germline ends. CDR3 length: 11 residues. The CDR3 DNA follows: TGTGCCAGCAGTCTGATAACTGAAGCTTTCTTT. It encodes CASSLITEAFF.

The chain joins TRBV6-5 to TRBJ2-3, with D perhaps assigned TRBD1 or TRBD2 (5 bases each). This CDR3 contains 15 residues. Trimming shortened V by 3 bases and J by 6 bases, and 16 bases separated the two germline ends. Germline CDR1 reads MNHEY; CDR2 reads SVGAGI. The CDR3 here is CASSYRGREWDTQYF. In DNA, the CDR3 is TGTGCCAGCAGTTATCGGGGCAGGGAGTGGGATACGCAGTATTTT.

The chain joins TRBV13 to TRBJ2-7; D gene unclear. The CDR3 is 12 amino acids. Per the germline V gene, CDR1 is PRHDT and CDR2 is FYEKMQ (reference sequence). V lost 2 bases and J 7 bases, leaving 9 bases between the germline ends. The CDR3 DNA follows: TGTGCCAGCAGCTTATCATCGGGTGAGCAGTACGTC. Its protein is CASSLSSGEQYV.

CDR3 loop: CGGDIYNEQFF. The CDR3 coding sequence is TGTGGGGGAGACATTTACAATGAGCAGTTCTTC. This rearrangement joins TRBV30 to TRBJ2-1, with D possibly being TRBD2 (5 bases). There are 11 residues in the CDR3. CDR1 GTSNPN and CDR2 SVGIG come from the germline V gene (reference sequence).

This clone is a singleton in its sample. CDR3 sequence: CASQGQWDYLNPGANVLTF. The CDR3 DNA is TGCGCCAGCCAGGGACAGTGGGACTACCTTAACCCGGGGGCCAACGTCCTGACTTTC. The chain couples TRBV5-1 to TRBJ2-6, with D perhaps given as TRBD1 or TRBD2 (7 bases each). Trimming removed 7 bases at V and 4 bases at J, with 27 bases between. The CDR3 is made up of 19 amino acids. Germline V CDR1 and CDR2: SGHRS, YFSETQ. Complete variable domain (other parts from reference TRBV5-1 and TRBJ2-6): KAGVTQTPRYLIKTRGQQVTLSCSPISGHRSVSWYQQTPGQGLQFLFEYFSETQRNKGNFPGRFSGRQFSNSRSEMNVSTLELGDSALYLCASQGQWDYLNPGANVLTFGAGSRLTVL.

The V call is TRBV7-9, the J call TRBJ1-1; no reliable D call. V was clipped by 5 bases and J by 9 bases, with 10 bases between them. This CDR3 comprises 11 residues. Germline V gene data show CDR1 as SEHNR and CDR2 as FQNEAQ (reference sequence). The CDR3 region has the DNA TGTGCCAGCAGCCCAAATCGGCAAGCTTTCTTT. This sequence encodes CASSPNRQAFF.

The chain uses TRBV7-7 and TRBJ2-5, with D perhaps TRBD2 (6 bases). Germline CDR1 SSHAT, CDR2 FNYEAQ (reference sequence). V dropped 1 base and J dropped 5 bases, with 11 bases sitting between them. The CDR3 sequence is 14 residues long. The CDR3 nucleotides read TGTGCCAGCAGCTTAGGCCGAGGGAGGGAGACCCAGTACTTC. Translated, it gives CASSLGRGRETQYF. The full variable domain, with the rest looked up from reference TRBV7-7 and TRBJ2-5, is GAGVSQSPRYKVTKRGQDVTLRCDPISSHATLYWYQQALGQGPEFLTYFNYEAQPDKSGLPSDRFSAERPEGSISTLTIQRTEQRDSAMYRCASSLGRGRETQYFGPGTRLLVL.

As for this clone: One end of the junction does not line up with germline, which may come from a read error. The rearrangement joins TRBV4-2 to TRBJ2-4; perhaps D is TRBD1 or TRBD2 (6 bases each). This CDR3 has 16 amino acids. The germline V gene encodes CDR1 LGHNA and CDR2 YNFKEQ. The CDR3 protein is CASSQGGPGDKNIQYF. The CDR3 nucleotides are TGTGCCAGCAGTCAAGGGGGGCCAGGCGACAAAAACATTCAGTACTTC.

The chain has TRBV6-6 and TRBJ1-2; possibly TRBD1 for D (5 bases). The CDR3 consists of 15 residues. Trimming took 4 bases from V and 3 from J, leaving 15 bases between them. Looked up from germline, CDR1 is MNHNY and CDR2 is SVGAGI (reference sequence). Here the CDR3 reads CASSSNTDSYYGYTF. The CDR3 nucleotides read TGTGCCAGCAGTTCCAATACTGACAGCTACTATGGCTACACCTTC.

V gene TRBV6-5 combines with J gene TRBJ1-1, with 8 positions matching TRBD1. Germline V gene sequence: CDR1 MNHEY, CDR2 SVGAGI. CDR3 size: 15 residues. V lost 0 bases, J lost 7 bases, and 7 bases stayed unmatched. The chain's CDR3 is CASSYSGSGGYEAFF. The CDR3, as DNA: TGTGCCAGCAGTTACTCGGGATCAGGGGGCTATGAAGCTTTCTTT.

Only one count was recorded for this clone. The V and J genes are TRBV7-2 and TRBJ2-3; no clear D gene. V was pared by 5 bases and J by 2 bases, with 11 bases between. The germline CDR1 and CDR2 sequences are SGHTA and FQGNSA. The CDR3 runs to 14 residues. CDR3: CASSPRDFTDTQYF. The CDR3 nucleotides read TGTGCCAGCAGCCCCCGCGACTTCACAGATACGCAGTATTTT.

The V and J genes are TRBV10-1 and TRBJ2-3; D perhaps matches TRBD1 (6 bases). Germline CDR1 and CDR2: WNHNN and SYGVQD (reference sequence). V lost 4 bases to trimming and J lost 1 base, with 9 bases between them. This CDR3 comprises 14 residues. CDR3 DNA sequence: TGCGCCAGCAGTGCGAACAGGGGCACAGATACGCAGTATTTT. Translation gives CASSANRGTDTQYF.

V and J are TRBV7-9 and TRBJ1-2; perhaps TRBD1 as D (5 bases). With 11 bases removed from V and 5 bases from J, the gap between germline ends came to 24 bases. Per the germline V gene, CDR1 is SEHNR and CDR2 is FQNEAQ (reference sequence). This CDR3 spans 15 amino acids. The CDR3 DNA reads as TGTGCCGCTACCCCTTTGGGCAGGGCCTTTTATGGCTACACCTTC. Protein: CAATPLGRAFYGYTF.

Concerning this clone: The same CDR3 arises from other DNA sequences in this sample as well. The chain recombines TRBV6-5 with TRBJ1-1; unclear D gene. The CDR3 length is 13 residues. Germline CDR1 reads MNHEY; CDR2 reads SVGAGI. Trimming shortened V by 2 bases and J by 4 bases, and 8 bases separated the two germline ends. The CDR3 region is CASSYSRGTEAFF. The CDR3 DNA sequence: TGTGCCAGCAGTTACAGTCGAGGCACTGAAGCTTTCTTT.

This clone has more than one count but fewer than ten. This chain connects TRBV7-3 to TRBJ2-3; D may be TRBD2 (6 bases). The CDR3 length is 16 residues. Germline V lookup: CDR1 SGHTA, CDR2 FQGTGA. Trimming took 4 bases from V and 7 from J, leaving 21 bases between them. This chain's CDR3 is CASSSSGTSLRHTQYF. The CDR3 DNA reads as TGTGCCAGCAGCTCCTCCGGGACTTCCCTCCGGCATACGCAGTATTTT. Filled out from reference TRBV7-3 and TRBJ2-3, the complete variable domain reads GAGVSQTPSNKVTEKGKYVELRCDPISGHTALYWYRQSLGQGPEFLIYFQGTGAADDSGLPNDRFFAVRPEGSVSTLKIQRTERGDSAVYLCASSSSGTSLRHTQYFGPGTRLTVL.

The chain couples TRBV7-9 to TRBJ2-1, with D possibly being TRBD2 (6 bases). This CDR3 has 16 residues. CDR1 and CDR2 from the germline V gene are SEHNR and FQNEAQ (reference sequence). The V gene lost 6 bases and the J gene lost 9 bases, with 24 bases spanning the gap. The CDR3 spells CASRSAGEREHGEQFF. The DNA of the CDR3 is TGTGCCAGCAGGTCCGCCGGTGAACGGGAGCACGGTGAGCAGTTCTTC.

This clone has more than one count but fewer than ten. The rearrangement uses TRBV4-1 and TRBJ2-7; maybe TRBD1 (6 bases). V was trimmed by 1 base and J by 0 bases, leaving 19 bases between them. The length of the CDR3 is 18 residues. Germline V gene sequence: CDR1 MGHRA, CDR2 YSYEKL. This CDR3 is CASSQVAGAATVSYEQYF. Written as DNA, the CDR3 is TGCGCCAGCAGCCAAGTGGCAGGGGCTGCGACCGTCTCCTACGAGCAGTACTTC.

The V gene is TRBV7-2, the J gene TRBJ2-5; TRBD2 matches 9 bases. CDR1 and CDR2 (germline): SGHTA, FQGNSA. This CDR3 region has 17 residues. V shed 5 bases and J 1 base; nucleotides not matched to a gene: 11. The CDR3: CASSPVPSGARQETQYF. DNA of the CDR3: TGTGCCAGCAGCCCAGTCCCTAGCGGGGCCCGCCAAGAGACCCAGTACTTC.

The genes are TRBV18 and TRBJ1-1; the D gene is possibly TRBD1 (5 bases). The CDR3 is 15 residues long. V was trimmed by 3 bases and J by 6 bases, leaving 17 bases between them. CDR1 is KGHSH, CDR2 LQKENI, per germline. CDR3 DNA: TGTGCCAGCTCACCCCTGGGGGGGAAGGGCGCTGAAGCTTTCTTT. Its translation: CASSPLGGKGAEAFF.

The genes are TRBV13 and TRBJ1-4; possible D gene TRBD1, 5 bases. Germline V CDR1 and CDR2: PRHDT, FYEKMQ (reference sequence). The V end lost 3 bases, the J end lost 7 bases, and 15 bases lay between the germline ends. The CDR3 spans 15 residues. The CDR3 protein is CASSLGPGTFEKLFF. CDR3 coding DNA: TGTGCCAGCAGCTTGGGCCCCGGGACTTTTGAAAAACTGTTTTTT. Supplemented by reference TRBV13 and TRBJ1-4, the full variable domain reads AAGVIQSPRHLIKEKRETATLKCYPIPRHDTVYWYQQGPGQDPQFLISFYEKMQSDKGSIPDRFSAQQFSDYHSELNMSSLELGDSALYFCASSLGPGTFEKLFFGSGTQLSVL.

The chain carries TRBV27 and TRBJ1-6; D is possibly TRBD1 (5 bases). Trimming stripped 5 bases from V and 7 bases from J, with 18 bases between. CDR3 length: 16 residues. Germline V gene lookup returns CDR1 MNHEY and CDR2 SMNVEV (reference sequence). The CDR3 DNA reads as TGTGCCAGCAGTACCCAGGGACGGATCGAGAATTCACCCCTCCACTTT. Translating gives CASSTQGRIENSPLHF.

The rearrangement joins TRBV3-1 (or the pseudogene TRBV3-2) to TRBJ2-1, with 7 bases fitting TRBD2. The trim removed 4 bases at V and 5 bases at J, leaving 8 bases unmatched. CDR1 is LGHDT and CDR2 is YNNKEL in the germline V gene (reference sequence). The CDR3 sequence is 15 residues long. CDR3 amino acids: CASSLQRGIHNEQFF. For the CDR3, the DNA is TGTGCCAGCAGCCTCCAGCGGGGCATCCACAATGAGCAGTTCTTC.

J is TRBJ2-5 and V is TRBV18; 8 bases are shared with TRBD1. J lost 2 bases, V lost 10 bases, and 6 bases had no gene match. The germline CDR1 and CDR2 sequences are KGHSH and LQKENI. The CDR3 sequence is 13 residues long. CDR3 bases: TGTGCCACCGAACGGACAGGGCAAGAGACCCAGTACTTC. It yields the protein CATERTGQETQYF.